The source of this T cell receptor (beta chain) is a study of cytomegalovirus exposure and HLA in healthy donors. General observations from the study: According to an earlier analysis, most TCR beta V segments yielded productive rearrangements about 87% or about 30% of the time. A list of 150 or so TCR beta chains associated with cytomegalovirus was given. The authors assumed roughly uniform sequencing depth across donors for presence/absence analyses.

Remarks on this clone: Its target is not known.

13 Jbeta primers and 60 Vbeta primers were used for the PCR. Libraries were prepared by immunoSEQ multiplex PCR; TCRdb keeps only in-frame clonotypes and omits some of them. The listing records 200,000 or so clones. Healthy bone marrow donors made up the donors. Germline V gene lookup returns CDR1 MNHNY and CDR2 SVGAGI (reference sequence). The CDR3 sequence is 16 residues long. Trimming removed 2 bases from V and 3 bases from J; junction bases left unmatched: 1. Sequences were obtained from PBMCs. This TCR was recovered from a boy under 18 in good health and CMV-seronegative. The chain carries TRBV6-6 and TRBJ2-3; TRBD2 matches at 14 bases. Here the CDR3 DNA reads TGTGCCAGCAGTTACGGACTAGCGGGGGGTACAGATACGCAGTATTTT. This translates into CASSYGLAGGTDTQYF.